This is a list of T cell receptor beta chains from one sample in a study of spatial heterogeneity in lung cancer. Using its own MiXCR run on the 5' RACE reads, TCRdb lists one record per CDR3 protein. The data contain some 10,000 distinct CDR3 sequences, roughly 20% of them singletons. The sequencing used PBMCs, collected at follow-up. These receptors all come from a male donor with early-stage non-small cell lung cancer. Each CDR3 is given with its conserved first and last residue. A D gene is named only where the DNA matches it firmly. Only part of the rows carry a size: once, few, many, or a class if the clone is expanded.

v_gene,abundance,j_gene,d_gene,CDR3aa,CDR3nt
TRBV9,many,TRBJ2-7,-,CASSVEGTSYYEQYF,TGTGCCAGCAGCGTAGAGGGGACATCCTACTACGAGCAGTACTTC
TRBV9,medium-sized,TRBJ2-2,-,CASSVGGRRTGELFF,TGTGCCAGCAGCGTAGGTGGCAGGAGGACCGGGGAGCTGTTTTTT
TRBV27,few,TRBJ2-1,-,CASSFNRNNEQFF,TGTGCCAGCAGTTTTAACAGAAACAATGAGCAGTTCTTC
TRBV14,medium-sized,TRBJ1-5,-,CASSQSGTGGNQPQHF,TGTGCCAGCAGCCAATCCGGGACGGGGGGCAACCAGCCCCAGCATTTT
TRBV6-5,once,TRBJ2-3,-,CASSYSPGFRTDTQYF,TGTGCCAGCAGTTACTCTCCCGGATTCCGCACAGATACGCAGTATTTT
TRBV24-1,-,TRBJ2-1,TRBD2,CATSDLRPDGTSGIYNEQFF,TGTGCCACCAGTGATTTGCGTCCGGATGGGACTAGCGGGATTTACAATGAGCAGTTCTTC
TRBV4-2,many,TRBJ2-5,TRBD1,CASSPRGQQETQYF,TGTGCCAGCAGCCCCCGGGGACAGCAAGAGACCCAGTACTTC
TRBV5-1,many,TRBJ2-3,-,CASSLVPDLSTDTQYF,TGCGCCAGCAGCTTGGTTCCAGACCTTAGCACAGATACGCAGTATTTT
TRBV12-3/TRBV12-4,many,TRBJ2-3,TRBD2,CGTSRGGDTQYF,TGTGGCACCTCCCGGGGGGGAGATACGCAGTATTTT
TRBV9,many,TRBJ2-7,TRBD2,CASSVDASGYYEQYF,TGTGCCAGCAGCGTGGATGCTAGCGGCTACTACGAGCAGTACTTC
TRBV11-2,few,TRBJ2-3,-,CASTIRWSQGDTQYF,TGTGCCAGCACCATTAGATGGTCCCAAGGGGATACGCAGTATTTT
TRBV20-1,-,TRBJ1-1,-,CSALGHPETEAFF,TGCAGTGCTTTAGGACACCCAGAGACTGAAGCTTTCTTT
TRBV5-5,many,TRBJ2-7,-,CASRRQGYEQYF,TGTGCCAGCAGGCGGCAGGGTTACGAGCAGTACTTC
TRBV29-1,medium-sized,TRBJ2-1,-,CSVEEGLSYNEQFF,TGCAGCGTTGAGGAAGGGCTCTCCTACAATGAGCAGTTCTTC
TRBV7-9,many,TRBJ1-2,-,CASSFGTAFNYGYTF,TGTGCCAGCAGCTTCGGGACCGCCTTTAACTATGGCTACACCTTC
TRBV3-1,many,TRBJ2-1,-,CASSSSTRNNEQFF,-
TRBV5-4,many,TRBJ2-7,-,CASSNGREQYF,TGTGCCAGCAGCAACGGGCGGGAGCAGTACTTC
TRBV6-6,-,TRBJ2-2,-,CASSYSAFWGRGDTGELFF,TGTGCCAGCAGTTACTCGGCCTTCTGGGGGCGCGGCGACACCGGGGAGCTGTTTTTT
TRBV7-2,-,TRBJ1-1,-,CASSLARETEAFF,TGTGCCAGCAGCTTAGCGCGGGAGACTGAAGCTTTCTTT
TRBV5-6,many,TRBJ2-7,-,CASSRRGPRHF,TGTGCCAGCAGCCGGCGGGGTCCGCGGCACTTC
TRBV5-1,-,TRBJ1-5,-,CASSLGAGQPQHF,TGCGCCAGCAGCTTAGGGGCGGGTCAGCCCCAGCATTTT
TRBV18,many,TRBJ1-1,-,CASSPLGRTEAFF,TGTGCCAGCTCACCATTAGGGAGGACTGAAGCTTTCTTT
TRBV20-1,-,TRBJ2-5,-,CSAARETAETQYF,TGCAGTGCTGCCCGGGAAACAGCCGAGACCCAGTACTTC
TRBV20-1,once,TRBJ2-1,TRBD2,CSARGSGRAYNEQFF,TGCAGTGCTAGAGGGAGCGGGAGAGCCTACAATGAGCAGTTCTTC
TRBV15,-,TRBJ2-7,-,CATSRDAFRYEQYF,TGTGCCACCAGCAGAGATGCCTTCAGGTACGAGCAGTACTTC
TRBV7-2,-,TRBJ2-3,-,CASSFFSPGLGDTQYF,TGTGCCAGCAGCTTTTTTTCACCGGGACTTGGAGATACGCAGTATTTT
TRBV5-1,-,TRBJ2-5,TRBD1,CASSPGTAIQETQYF,TGCGCCAGCAGCCCCGGGACAGCGATCCAAGAGACCCAGTACTTC
TRBV11-2,many,TRBJ1-2,-,CASSDRRTNYGYTF,TGTGCCAGCAGCGACAGGCGGACTAACTATGGCTACACCTTC
TRBV20-1,many,TRBJ1-2,-,CSARKDTHYGYTF,TGCAGTGCTAGAAAGGACACCCACTATGGCTACACCTTC
TRBV7-2,-,TRBJ1-3,TRBD1,CASSFRQGSSGNTIYF,TGTGCCAGCAGCTTCCGACAGGGGAGCTCTGGAAACACCATATATTTT
TRBV7-8,few,TRBJ2-2,-,CASSLDRANTGELFF,TGTGCCAGCAGCTTAGACAGGGCGAACACCGGGGAGCTGTTTTTT
TRBV12-3/TRBV12-4,-,TRBJ1-1,-,CASRVDSPRPAFF,TGTGCCAGCAGGGTAGACTCCCCGCGCCCCGCTTTCTTT
TRBV27,once,TRBJ2-1,TRBD2,CASSISGGAKEDEQFF,TGTGCCAGCAGTATTAGCGGGGGGGCCAAGGAAGATGAGCAGTTCTTC
TRBV6-5,few,TRBJ1-1,-,CASSLLGENTEAFF,TGTGCCAGCAGTTTATTAGGAGAGAACACTGAAGCTTTCTTT
TRBV4-1,few,TRBJ1-1,-,CASSLGSGSNTEAFF,TGCGCCAGCAGCCTGGGGTCAGGGTCGAACACTGAAGCTTTCTTT
TRBV4-3,-,TRBJ2-6,-,CASSQDLVTASSGANVLTF,TGCGCCAGCAGCCAAGATTTGGTGACAGCCAGCTCTGGGGCCAACGTCCTGACTTTC
TRBV6-5,-,TRBJ2-7,-,CASSGGRGEQYF,TGTGCCAGCAGTGGGGGGCGAGGTGAGCAGTACTTC
TRBV7-3,many,TRBJ2-2,-,CASSPSGPNTGELFF,TGTGCCAGCAGCCCCTCGGGGCCTAACACCGGGGAGCTGTTTTTT
TRBV20-1,many,TRBJ1-6,-,CSAREGGLSPLHF,TGCAGTGCTAGAGAAGGAGGGTTGTCACCCCTCCACTTT
TRBV9,few,TRBJ2-7,-,CASSGNRDEQYF,TGTGCCAGCAGCGGCAACAGGGACGAGCAGTACTTC
TRBV28,-,TRBJ1-5,-,CASRIHGRSQPQHF,TGTGCCAGCCGCATTCACGGCCGGTCTCAGCCCCAGCATTTT
TRBV2,-,TRBJ1-1,-,CASRPVSNTEAFF,TGTGCCAGCAGACCGGTCTCGAACACTGAAGCTTTCTTT
TRBV10-2,many,TRBJ2-3,TRBD1,CASSWTGRPDTQYF,TGCGCCAGCAGCTGGACAGGGCGTCCAGATACGCAGTATTTT
TRBV4-1,few,TRBJ2-3,-,CASSLDADTQYF,TGCGCCAGCAGCCTGGACGCGGATACGCAGTATTTT
TRBV5-1,medium-sized,TRBJ2-3,-,CATREVGSTDTQYF,TGCGCCACCAGGGAGGTCGGAAGCACAGATACGCAGTATTTT
TRBV12-3/TRBV12-4,many,TRBJ2-2,-,CASSFQGSTGELFF,TGTGCCAGCAGTTTCCAGGGGTCCACCGGGGAGCTGTTTTTT
TRBV4-3,few,TRBJ2-2,TRBD2,CASSQGGEATGELFF,TGCGCCAGCAGCCAGGGAGGGGAGGCCACCGGGGAGCTGTTTTTT
TRBV6-6,-,TRBJ2-4,-,CASSAYRVLAKNIQYF,TGTGCCAGCAGTGCCTACAGGGTACTCGCCAAAAACATTCAGTACTTC
TRBV28,many,TRBJ2-7,TRBD1,CASRGQGASEQYF,TGTGCCAGCAGGGGGCAGGGGGCGAGCGAGCAGTACTTC
TRBV28,many,TRBJ1-5,TRBD1,CASSRWTGDQPQHF,TGTGCCAGCAGTCGATGGACAGGGGATCAGCCCCAGCATTTT
TRBV20-1,-,TRBJ2-3,TRBD1,CSAETGFSTDTQYF,TGCAGTGCCGAGACAGGGTTTAGCACAGATACGCAGTATTTT
TRBV6-6,-,TRBJ2-7,TRBD1,CASSPTGQGAYEQYF,TGTGCCAGCAGTCCAACCGGACAGGGGGCCTACGAGCAGTACTTC
TRBV28,medium-sized,TRBJ2-3,-,CASRSHGGRGTDTQYF,TGTGCCAGCCGGAGCCACGGGGGTAGAGGAACAGATACGCAGTATTTT